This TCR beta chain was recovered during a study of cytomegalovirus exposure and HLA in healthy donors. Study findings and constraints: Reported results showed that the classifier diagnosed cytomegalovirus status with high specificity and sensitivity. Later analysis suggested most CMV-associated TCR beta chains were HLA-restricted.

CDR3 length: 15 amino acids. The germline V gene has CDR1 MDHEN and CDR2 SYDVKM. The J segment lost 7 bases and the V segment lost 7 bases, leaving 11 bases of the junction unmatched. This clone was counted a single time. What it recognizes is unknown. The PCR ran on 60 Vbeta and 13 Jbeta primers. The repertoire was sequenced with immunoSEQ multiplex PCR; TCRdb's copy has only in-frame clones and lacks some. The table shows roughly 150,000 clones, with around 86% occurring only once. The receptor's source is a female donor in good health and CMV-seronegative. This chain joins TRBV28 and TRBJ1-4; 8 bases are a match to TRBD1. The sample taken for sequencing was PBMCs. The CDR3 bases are TGTGCCAGCAATTTTTTACAGGGGGAGGGTGAAAAACTGTTTTTT. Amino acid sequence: CASNFLQGEGEKLFF.